Following are 25 T cell receptor beta chains from one sample sequenced in a study of shared clonotypes between healthy human individuals. Libraries were prepared by immunoSEQ multiplex PCR; TCRdb keeps only in-frame clonotypes and omits some of them. Of some 200,000 clones listed, 60% to 80% are singletons. The material sequenced was memory CD4+ T cells sorted from blood. Subset noted: CD45RA-negative fraction. The receptors were sampled from a man aged 30 to 39 in good health.

The V call is TRBV28, the J call TRBJ1-2; D ambiguous. Trimming stripped 1 base from V and 7 bases from J, with 13 bases between. The germline gives CDR1 MDHEN, CDR2 SYDVKM. The CDR3 runs 14 residues. As DNA, the CDR3 is TGTGCCAGCAGTTTATTAACCCTGAACGGTGGCTACACCTTC. Translated: CASSLLTLNGGYTF.

This sequence joins TRBV6-6 and TRBJ1-1, with D possibly being TRBD1 (5 bases). Trimming left V 8 bases short and J 2 bases short, with 21 bases between. CDR1 and CDR2 from the germline V gene are MNHNY and SVGAGI (reference sequence). The CDR3 consists of 16 residues. The CDR3 here is CASGLTRGGSNTEAFF. Written as DNA, the CDR3 is TGTGCCAGCGGACTAACTAGGGGAGGGAGTAACACTGAAGCTTTCTTT.

The table lists this clone with a few counts. The V call is TRBV29-1, the J call TRBJ2-3, with 11 bases lining up with TRBD2. The CDR3 is 14 residues long. J gave up 1 base and V 7 bases, and 4 bases lay outside the gene matches. The germline V gene encodes CDR1 SQVTM and CDR2 ANQGSEA. The CDR3 sequence: CSARSGRGTDTQYF. CDR3 coding DNA: TGCAGCGCCCGTAGCGGGAGGGGCACAGATACGCAGTATTTT.

In its sample, this clone was seen once. The chain recombines TRBV9 with TRBJ2-1, with D perhaps being TRBD1 or TRBD2 (5 bases each). Germline V gene data show CDR1 as SGDLS and CDR2 as YYNGEE. The V and J ends lost 3 bases and 10 bases respectively, with 17 bases between them. The CDR3 consists of 14 residues. The CDR3: CASSARTGPGEQFF. The CDR3 bases are TGTGCCAGCAGCGCCAGGACGGGACCCGGGGAGCAGTTCTTC.

This clone has a handful of counts. The chain links TRBV15 to TRBJ2-5; 13 positions match TRBD2. The V and J ends lost 3 bases and 10 bases, in that order; junction bases with no gene match: 23. The germline gives CDR1 LNHNV, CDR2 YYDKDF (reference sequence). This CDR3 region has 20 residues. Written as DNA, the CDR3 is TGTGCCACCAGCAGTACCCGGGACAGCCGTAAGACTAGCGGGAGGAGGGGCCAGTACTTC. It codes for CATSSTRDSRKTSGRRGQYF.

This clone was counted once. Here the CDR3 DNA reads TGTGCCAGCAGTCGACAGGGGGCACGTCAGGGCTACACCTTC. Its translation: CASSRQGARQGYTF. This sequence joins TRBV6-5 and TRBJ1-2; TRBD1 aligns across 10 bases. The V and J ends lost 5 bases and 8 bases, in that order; junction bases with no gene match: 8. This CDR3 comprises 14 residues. Germline V CDR1 and CDR2: MNHEY, SVGAGI.

V and J are TRBV6-5 and TRBJ1-3; 7 bases are shared with TRBD1. The germline V gene encodes CDR1 MNHEY and CDR2 SVGAGI. There are 15 residues in the CDR3. J was trimmed by 2 bases and V by 5 bases; bases with no gene match: 6. In nucleotides, the CDR3 is TGTGCCAGCAGTAGACAGGGAATGGCTGGAAACACCATATATTTT. It yields the protein CASSRQGMAGNTIYF.

The J gene is TRBJ1-1, the V gene TRBV30; no clear D. CDR1 GTSNPN and CDR2 SVGIG come from the germline V gene (reference sequence). This CDR3 is built from 11 residues. Between the trimmed V and J ends, which lost 3 bases and 1 base, there was a span of 3 bases. The CDR3 nucleotides read TGTGCCTGGAGGAAGAACACTGAAGCTTTCTTT. As protein: CAWRKNTEAFF.

The chain carries TRBV29-1 and TRBJ2-3; 9 positions match TRBD2. Per germline, CDR1 SQVTM and CDR2 ANQGSEA. With 7 bases clipped from V and 4 bases from J, the junction kept 9 bases outside the gene matches. This CDR3 is 14 amino acids long. Here the CDR3 reads CSAAGTSFSDTQYF. The CDR3 DNA reads as TGCAGCGCGGCGGGGACTAGCTTTTCAGATACGCAGTATTTT.

The rearrangement uses TRBV27 and TRBJ2-1; 9 nucleotides align to TRBD2. CDR3 size: 15 residues. From germline, CDR1 is MNHEY and CDR2 SMNVEV (reference sequence). With 2 bases clipped from V and 9 bases from J, the junction kept 8 bases outside the gene matches. The chain's CDR3 is CASSLIAGDFIEQFF. The CDR3 DNA follows: TGTGCCAGCAGTTTAATAGCGGGAGATTTCATTGAGCAGTTCTTC.

This clone was detected only a few times. The V gene is TRBV28, the J gene TRBJ2-2; D remains unclear. The germline V gene encodes CDR1 MDHEN and CDR2 SYDVKM. This CDR3 spans 12 amino acids. V gave up 10 bases and J gave up 3 bases, with 9 bases separating them. The CDR3 bases are TGTGCCACCGAGAGTCACACCGGGGAGCTGTTTTTT. It translates to CATESHTGELFF. The variable domain in full, completed from reference TRBV28 and TRBJ2-2, reads DVKVTQSSRYLVKRTGEKVFLECVQDMDHENMFWYRQDPGLGLRLIYFSYDVKMKEKGDIPEGYSVSREKKERFSLILESASTNQTSMYLCATESHTGELFFGEGSRLTVL.

The chain has TRBV9 and TRBJ2-7, with 8 bases lining up with TRBD2. This CDR3 spans 15 amino acids. CDR1 and CDR2 from the germline V gene are SGDLS and YYNGEE. V shed 0 bases, J shed 3 bases, and the junction held 5 bases outside the gene matches. The CDR3 is CASSVGLAGIYEQYF. DNA for the CDR3: TGTGCCAGCAGCGTAGGGCTAGCGGGCATCTACGAGCAGTACTTC.

The chain employs TRBV7-8 and TRBJ2-5, with D possibly being TRBD1 (5 bases). CDR3 length: 14 residues. CDR1 SGHVS and CDR2 FQNEAQ come from the germline V gene. V lost 2 bases and J lost 4, with 11 bases in between. The DNA for the CDR3 is TGTGCCAGCAGCTTAACCGACAGTGGAGAGACCCAGTACTTC. Amino acid sequence: CASSLTDSGETQYF.

In its sample, this clone was seen a few times. V gene TRBV7-6 combines with J gene TRBJ2-1, with TRBD2 identical over 9 bases. The CDR3 runs to 15 residues. Germline loops: CDR1 SGHVS, CDR2 FNYEAQ. The J segment lost 8 bases and the V segment lost 0 bases, leaving 5 bases of the junction unmatched. Here the CDR3 DNA reads TGTGCCAGCAGCTTAGCTGGCGGGAGGGAGTATGAGCAGTTCTTC. Translated, it gives CASSLAGGREYEQFF.

The genes are TRBV6-1 and TRBJ2-5; the D is unclear. V was trimmed by 3 bases and J by 4 bases, leaving 9 bases between them. The germline V gene encodes CDR1 MNHNS and CDR2 SASEGT. The CDR3 totals 13 residues. The CDR3 sequence is CASSEPGRETQYF. The CDR3, as DNA: TGTGCCAGCAGTGAGCCAGGAAGAGAGACCCAGTACTTC.

The chain combines TRBV30 with TRBJ2-3; D could derive from TRBD1 or TRBD2 (6 bases each). Germline V CDR1 and CDR2: GTSNPN, SVGIG (reference sequence). This CDR3 spans 15 amino acids. Trimming pared 1 base from V and 5 bases from J, leaving 16 bases between. Written as DNA, the CDR3 is TGTGCCTGGAGTGAATATAGGGGGGCGAGAGATACGCAGTATTTT. This translates into CAWSEYRGARDTQYF.

The rearrangement links TRBV7-9 to TRBJ2-7; D may match TRBD1 or TRBD2 (5 bases each). Germline V CDR1 and CDR2: SEHNR, FQNEAQ (reference sequence). This CDR3 has 14 amino acids. V was pared by 3 bases and J by 2 bases, with 11 bases between. The CDR3 loop is CASSLGPKAYEQYF. The CDR3 region has the DNA TGTGCCAGCAGCTTGGGACCGAAGGCCTACGAGCAGTACTTC.

V gene TRBV10-3 combines with J gene TRBJ1-4; D is perhaps TRBD1 (6 bases). Germline V gene lookup returns CDR1 ENHRY and CDR2 SYGVKD. CDR3 length: 15 amino acids. Trimming pared 2 bases from V and 5 bases from J, leaving 12 bases between. The CDR3 DNA reads as TGTGCCATCAGTGAGGGGTTAGGGGGAAATGAAAAACTGTTTTTT. Protein sequence: CAISEGLGGNEKLFF.

The chain uses TRBV18 and TRBJ1-4; TRBD1 matches 7 bases. V gave up 9 bases and J gave up 8 bases; unmatched junction bases: 18. The CDR3 consists of 16 residues. The germline V gene encodes CDR1 KGHSH and CDR2 LQKENI. CDR3 region: CASSRLRDSSPEKLFF. CDR3 bases: TGTGCCAGTTCGAGACTCCGGGACAGCTCACCAGAAAAACTGTTTTTT.

V and J are TRBV11-2 and TRBJ2-3; 8 nucleotides align to TRBD1. CDR3 length: 14 residues. The trim removed 5 bases at V and 4 bases at J, leaving 5 bases unmatched. Germline V gives CDR1 SGHAT, CDR2 FQNNGV. Written as DNA, the CDR3 is TGTGCCAGCAGCCCCGACAGGGGACCAGATACGCAGTATTTT. It translates to CASSPDRGPDTQYF.

In its sample, this clone was seen a few times. The V call is TRBV16, the J call TRBJ1-2; 10 bases match TRBD1. The J segment lost 4 bases and the V segment lost 3 bases, leaving 8 bases of the junction unmatched. This CDR3 is built from 16 residues. Germline V lookup: CDR1 KGHSY, CDR2 FQNENV. CDR3: CASSHPGQGTLYGYTF. CDR3 in DNA: TGTGCCAGCAGCCATCCGGGACAGGGGACTCTCTATGGCTACACCTTC.

V is TRBV6-1 and J is TRBJ1-3, with D possibly matching TRBD1 (6 bases). The CDR3 sequence is 15 residues long. The germline V gene encodes CDR1 MNHNS and CDR2 SASEGT. V shed 6 bases and J shed 1 base, with 13 bases lying between them. Here the CDR3 DNA reads TGTGCCAGCAGCCAAACAGGGAGGTCTGGAAACACCATATATTTT. Residues: CASSQTGRSGNTIYF.

The chain uses TRBV7-3 and TRBJ2-2; perhaps TRBD1 as D (6 bases). Deletions cut 5 bases from V and 8 bases from J, with 12 bases between. Germline loops: CDR1 SGHTA, CDR2 FQGTGA. This CDR3 has 13 residues. This chain's CDR3 is CASSKNRDGELFF. CDR3 DNA sequence: TGTGCCAGCAGCAAAAACAGGGATGGGGAGCTGTTTTTT.

CDR3 residues: CAWSVLEGSGTDTQYF. The CDR3 DNA reads TGTGCCTGGAGTGTACTGGAGGGTTCGGGCACAGATACGCAGTATTTT. The chain uses TRBV30 and TRBJ2-3; D is possibly TRBD2 (6 bases). There are 16 residues in the CDR3. Trimming left V 0 bases short and J 1 base short, with 14 bases between. The germline CDR1 and CDR2 sequences are GTSNPN and SVGIG (reference sequence).

This sequence joins TRBV5-1 and TRBJ1-1; D unresolved. From germline, CDR1 is SGHRS and CDR2 YFSETQ. CDR3 length equals 11 residues. V was cut by 5 bases and J by 6 bases, with 8 bases left in between. This CDR3 reads CASRVDSEAFF. The DNA of the CDR3 is TGCGCCAGCAGGGTAGACTCTGAAGCTTTCTTT. The variable domain in full, with the rest retrieved from reference TRBV5-1 and TRBJ1-1, is KAGVTQTPRYLIKTRGQQVTLSCSPISGHRSVSWYQQTPGQGLQFLFEYFSETQRNKGNFPGRFSGRQFSNSRSEMNVSTLELGDSALYLCASRVDSEAFFGQGTRLTVV.